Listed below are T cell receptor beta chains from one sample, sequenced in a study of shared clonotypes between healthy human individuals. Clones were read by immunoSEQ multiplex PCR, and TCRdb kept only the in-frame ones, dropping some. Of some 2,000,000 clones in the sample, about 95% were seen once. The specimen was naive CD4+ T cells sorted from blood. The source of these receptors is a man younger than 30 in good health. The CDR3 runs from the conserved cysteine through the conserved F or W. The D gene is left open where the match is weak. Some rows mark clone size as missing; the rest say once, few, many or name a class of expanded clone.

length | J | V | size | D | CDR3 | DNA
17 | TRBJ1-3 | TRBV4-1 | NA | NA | CASSHPWTDSSGNTIYF | TGCGCCAGCAGCCATCCCTGGACCGATTCCTCTGGAAACACCATATATTTT
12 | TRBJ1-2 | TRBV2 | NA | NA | CASMGGGYGYTF | TGTGCCAGCATGGGGGGCGGCTATGGCTACACCTTC
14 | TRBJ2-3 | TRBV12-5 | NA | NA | CASGLGQRPDTQYF | TGTGCTAGTGGTTTGGGCCAAAGGCCAGATACGCAGTATTTT
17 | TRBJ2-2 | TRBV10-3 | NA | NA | CAISETGTPANTGELFF | TGTGCCATCAGTGAAACCGGGACACCTGCGAACACCGGGGAGCTGTTTTTT
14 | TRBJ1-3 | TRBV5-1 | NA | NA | CASREVVSGNTIYF | TGCGCCAGCAGGGAGGTGGTCTCTGGAAACACCATATATTTT
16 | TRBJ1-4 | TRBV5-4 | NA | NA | CASSSFTAETNEKLFF | TGTGCCAGCAGTTCGTTCACGGCAGAGACTAATGAAAAACTGTTTTTT
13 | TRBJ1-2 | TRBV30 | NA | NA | CAWRLSGAYGYTF | TGTGCCTGGAGACTGTCAGGGGCCTATGGCTACACCTTC
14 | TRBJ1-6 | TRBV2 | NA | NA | CASSIDAGHSPLHF | TGTGCCAGCAGTATCGACGCCGGCCATTCACCCCTCCACTTT
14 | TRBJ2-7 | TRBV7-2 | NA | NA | CASSPLWVSYEQYF | TGTGCCAGCAGCCCCCTTTGGGTCTCCTACGAGCAGTACTTC
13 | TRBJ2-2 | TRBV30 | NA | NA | CAWSGEYTGELFF | TGTGCCTGGAGTGGCGAGTACACCGGGGAGCTGTTTTTT
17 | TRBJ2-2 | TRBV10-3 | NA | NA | CAISESTGSTGTGELFF | TGTGCCATCAGTGAGTCGACCGGTTCCACGGGGACCGGGGAGCTGTTTTTT
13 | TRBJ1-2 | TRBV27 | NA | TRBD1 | CASSSQGASGYTF | TGTGCCAGCAGTTCACAGGGGGCGTCTGGCTACACCTTC
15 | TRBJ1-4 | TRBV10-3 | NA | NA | CAISESGGAPERLFF | TGTGCCATCAGTGAGTCGGGGGGCGCCCCCGAAAGACTGTTTTTT
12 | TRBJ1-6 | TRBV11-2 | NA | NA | CASSLDGSPLHF | TGTGCCAGCAGCTTAGATGGTTCACCCCTCCACTTT
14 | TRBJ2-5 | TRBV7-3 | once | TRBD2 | CASSATGGQETQYF | TGTGCCAGCAGCGCAACGGGGGGTCAAGAGACCCAGTACTTC
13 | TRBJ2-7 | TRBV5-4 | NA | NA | CASSFSSSYEQYF | TGTGCCAGCAGCTTCTCCAGCTCCTACGAGCAGTACTTC
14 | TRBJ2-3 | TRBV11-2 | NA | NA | CASSKPGTTDTQYF | TGTGCCAGCAGCAAGCCAGGAACCACAGATACGCAGTATTTT
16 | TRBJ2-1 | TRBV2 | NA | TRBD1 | CASSDPGQGEYNEQFF | TGTGCCAGCAGTGACCCGGGACAGGGTGAATACAATGAGCAGTTCTTC
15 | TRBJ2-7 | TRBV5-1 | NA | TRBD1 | CASSSPGQGIYEQYF | TGCGCCAGCAGCTCACCGGGACAGGGGATTTACGAGCAGTACTTC
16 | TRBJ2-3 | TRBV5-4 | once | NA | CASTLMQGPSTDTQYF | TGTGCCAGCACCCTTATGCAGGGCCCTTCCACAGATACGCAGTATTTT
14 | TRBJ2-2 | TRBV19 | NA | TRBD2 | CASSGGDFRSSLFF | TGTGCCAGTAGCGGGGGGGACTTCCGTTCCTCGCTGTTTTTT
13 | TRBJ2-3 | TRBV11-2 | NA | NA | CASSLQWTDTQYF | TGTGCCAGCAGCTTACAATGGACAGATACGCAGTATTTT
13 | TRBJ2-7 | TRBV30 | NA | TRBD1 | CARVGTGGHEQYF | TGTGCCCGTGTGGGGACAGGGGGCCACGAGCAGTACTTC
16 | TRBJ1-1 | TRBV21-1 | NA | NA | CASESDLCRGNTEAFF | TGTGCCAGCGAGAGTGACCTGTGTAGGGGGAACACTGAAGCTTTCTTT
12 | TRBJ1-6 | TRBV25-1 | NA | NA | CASSAPERTLHF | TGTGCCAGCAGTGCCCCAGAAAGGACCCTCCACTTT
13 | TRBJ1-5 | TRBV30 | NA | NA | CAWSRGGAEPQHF | TGTGCCTGGAGTAGGGGGGGAGCAGAGCCCCAGCATTTT
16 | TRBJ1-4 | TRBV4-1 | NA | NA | CASSQFPVATNEKLFF | TGCGCCAGCAGCCAATTTCCTGTTGCAACTAATGAAAAACTGTTTTTT
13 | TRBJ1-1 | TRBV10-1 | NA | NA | CASSSKMNTEAFF | TGCGCCAGCAGCTCTAAGATGAACACTGAAGCTTTCTTT
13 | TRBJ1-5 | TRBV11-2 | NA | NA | CASSIRGDQPQHF | TGTGCCAGCAGCATCAGGGGTGACCAGCCCCAGCATTTT
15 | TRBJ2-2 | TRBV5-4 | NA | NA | CASSLQGTNTGELFF | TGTGCCAGCAGCTTGCAGGGGACGAACACCGGGGAGCTGTTTTTT
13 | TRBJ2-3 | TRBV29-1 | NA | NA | CSVPQGSTDTQYF | TGCAGCGTACCACAGGGCTCCACAGATACGCAGTATTTT
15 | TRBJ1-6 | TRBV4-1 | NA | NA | CASSQVSELLRPLHF | TGCGCCAGCAGCCAAGTCTCCGAGCTATTGCGGCCCCTCCACTTT
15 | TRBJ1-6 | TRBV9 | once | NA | CASSSSGGMGSPLHF | TGTGCCAGCAGCTCGAGTGGGGGCATGGGTTCACCCCTCCACTTT
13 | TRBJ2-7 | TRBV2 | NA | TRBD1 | CASSGTGSNEQYF | TGTGCCAGCAGTGGGACAGGGAGTAACGAGCAGTACTTC
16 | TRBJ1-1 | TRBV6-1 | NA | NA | CASSGPGGSMNTEAFF | TGTGCCAGCAGTGGCCCCGGAGGTAGCATGAACACTGAAGCTTTCTTT
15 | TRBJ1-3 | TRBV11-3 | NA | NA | CASSTDGSSGNTIYF | TGTGCCAGCAGCACGGACGGGAGCTCTGGAAACACCATATATTTT
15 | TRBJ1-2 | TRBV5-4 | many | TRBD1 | CASSLWEGASYGYTF | TGTGCCAGCAGCCTTTGGGAGGGGGCAAGCTATGGCTACACCTTC
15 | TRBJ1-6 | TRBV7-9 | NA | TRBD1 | CASSFWDRANSPLHF | TGTGCCAGCAGCTTTTGGGACAGGGCTAATTCACCCCTCCACTTT
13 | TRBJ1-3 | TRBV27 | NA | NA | CASRVQGGNTIYF | TGTGCCAGCAGGGTACAGGGTGGAAACACCATATATTTT
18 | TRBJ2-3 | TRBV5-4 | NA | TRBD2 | CASSPTSGRSRGNLAQYF | TGTGCCAGCAGCCCGACTAGCGGGAGGTCCCGCGGGAATCTTGCGCAGTATTTT
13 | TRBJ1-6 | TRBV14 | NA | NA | CASSNTRGSPLHF | TGTGCCAGCAGTAATACCCGGGGTTCACCCCTCCACTTT
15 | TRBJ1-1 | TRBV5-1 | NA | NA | CASSSWVGPNTEAFF | TGCGCCAGCAGCTCGTGGGTGGGACCGAACACTGAAGCTTTCTTT
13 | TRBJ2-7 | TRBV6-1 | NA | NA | CASTVNRVYEQYF | TGTGCCAGCACCGTCAACAGGGTCTACGAGCAGTACTTC
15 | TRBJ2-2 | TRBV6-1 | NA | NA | CASSVQGTNTGELFF | TGTGCCAGCAGTGTTCAGGGGACGAACACCGGGGAGCTGTTTTTT
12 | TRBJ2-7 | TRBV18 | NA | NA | CASSPRGDEQYF | TGTGCCAGCTCACCACGGGGAGACGAGCAGTACTTC
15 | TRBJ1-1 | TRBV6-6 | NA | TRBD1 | CASRGQGTRDTEAFF | TGTGCCAGCAGGGGACAGGGAACAAGGGACACTGAAGCTTTCTTT